This T cell receptor beta chain was captured in a study of shared clonotypes between healthy human individuals. CD8 cells regarded as naive lacked CD45RO, were positively chosen for CCR7, and omitted terminally differentiated effector memory CD45RA+ cells. The CDR3 extends over 16 amino acids. The V and J ends lost 4 bases and 0 bases respectively, with 12 bases between them. Germline lookup yields CDR1 SNHLY and CDR2 FYNNEI. Study-wide results and limits: Naive subsets generally exceeded memory subsets in estimated richness. Naive CD4 clonotypes overlapped across a handful of donors at roughly 5%. Rarefaction showed sorted-subset sequencing was incomplete despite large depth.

Some 29,000 T cell genomes (approximately 0.2 ug DNA) went into each sorted-subset replicate. Sequencing used immunoSEQ multiplex PCR; TCRdb keeps in-frame clones, though not all of them. The data contain about 650,000 clones, nearly 97% of them singletons. As to this clone: Its antigen is not identified.

Sample: naive CD8+ T cells sorted from blood. The receptor comes from a woman between 25 and 40 years old in good health. The chain recombines TRBV2 with TRBJ1-4; D may be TRBD1 (5 bases). In DNA form, the CDR3 reads TGTGCCAGCAGTGGGGTAGGGGCAGCAACTAATGAAAAACTGTTTTTT. Amino acid sequence: CASSGVGAATNEKLFF.